These 5 T cell receptor beta chains came from one sample sequenced in a study of blood T cells in healthy people across ages. A sample-barcoded 5' primer and a J-beta primer mix were used in a second PCR of roughly 7 to 11 cycles. TCRdb re-called the 5' RACE reads through MiXCR, storing one row per CDR3 protein. The data contain about 1.5 million distinct CDR3 sequences, 40% to 45% of them singletons. Specimen: blood. These receptor sequences come from a woman under 30 in good health.

V is TRBV12-3 or TRBV12-4 and J is TRBJ2-1; possible D gene TRBD2, 6 bases. V was pared by 5 bases and J by 7 bases, with 15 bases between. The CDR3 is made up of 14 amino acids. CDR3 in DNA: TGTGCCAGCAGTCCCACGGGACTGGGAAATGAGCAGTTCTTC. Translating gives CASSPTGLGNEQFF.

Concerning this clonotype: One end of the junction is discordant with germline, which a read error may explain. V and J are TRBV18 and TRBJ1-5, with 8 positions matching TRBD1. The CDR3 sequence is 15 residues long. Germline V CDR1 and CDR2: KGHSH, LQKENI. CDR3 loop: CASSPQGDSNQPQHF. The DNA for the CDR3 is TGTGCCAGCTCCCCACAGGGGGATAGCAATCAGCCCCAGCATTTT.

The chain carries TRBV20-1 and TRBJ1-1, with 7 bases matching TRBD1. The ends lost 5 bases at V and 4 bases at J; junction bases unmatched: 7. This CDR3 is built from 13 residues. Germline values: CDR1 DFQATT, CDR2 SNEGSKA (reference sequence). The CDR3 nucleotides are TGCAGTGCTCGCGACAGGGACCCCACTGAAGCTTTCTTT. It is translated as CSARDRDPTEAFF.

This clonotype was seen many times. The chain recombines TRBV4-1 with TRBJ2-1; D not certain. Looked up from germline, CDR1 is MGHRA and CDR2 is YSYEKL. V was trimmed by 1 base and J by 8 bases, leaving 9 bases between them. This CDR3 contains 13 residues. This chain's CDR3 is CASSQGAQYEQFF. In nucleotides, the CDR3 is TGCGCCAGCAGCCAAGGGGCCCAGTATGAGCAGTTCTTC.

This clonotype was seen only a few times. J is TRBJ2-1 and V is TRBV29-1; D is uncertain. CDR3 length: 15 residues. The germline gives CDR1 SQVTM, CDR2 ANQGSEA. Deletions cut 7 bases from V and 4 bases from J, with 20 bases between. The CDR3 is CSATSIIGGYNEQFF. CDR3 bases: TGCAGCGCCACCTCCATAATCGGTGGATACAATGAGCAGTTCTTC.